This TCR beta chain is drawn from a study of control samples from healthy donors and cancer patients. Produced via immunoSEQ multiplex PCR; TCRdb's table is partial and in-frame only. This sample yields tens of thousands of clones, of which 75% to 90% are seen a single time; about 9.5% belongs to the top ten. CDR1 and CDR2 from the germline V gene are LGHNT and FRNRAP. This CDR3 spans 11 amino acids. Between the trimmed V and J ends, which lost 0 bases and 4 bases, there was a span of 0 bases. The clonotype was recovered from a woman aged 45 to 65 with colorectal cancer. Sequencing used PBMCs. The chain carries TRBV12-5 and TRBJ2-5, with unresolved D. CDR3 amino acids: CASGLVETQYF. In DNA form, the CDR3 reads TGTGCTAGTGGTTTGGTAGAGACCCAGTACTTC.